This entry features one T cell receptor beta chain sequence. The antigen remains undetermined. The data belong to a study of T cells in women clearing cervical HPV infection. Overall study: Blood came at first lesion visit for cases, post-clearance for controls. Study results and limitations: Repertoire richness, not evenness, was significantly elevated in CIN3+ cases versus controls.

The table came from immunoSEQ multiplex PCR; TCRdb's copy has only in-frame clones and leaves some out. The sample table includes about 36,000 clones. Sequenced sample: blood buffy coat. The clonotype comes from a woman aged 18 to 75 with a cervical HPV16 infection that either progressed to CIN3+ or cleared (not recorded which).

This CDR3 is CASSQGARSYNEQFF. The sequenced CDR3 bases are TGTGCCAGCAGCCAAGGAGCACGGTCCTACAATGAG. The chain combines TRBV14 with TRBJ2-1; D not resolved. The sequence runs out 3 residues before the end of the CDR3; the remainder is reconstructed from the germline J gene. Germline-derived CDR1 and CDR2 are SGHDN and FVKESK. Trimming cost V 1 base and J 1 base, with 8 bases left between them. This CDR3 region has 15 residues.